The rows below give T cell receptor beta chains drawn from one sample of a study of T cell repertoires in cytomegalovirus infection. TCRdb re-derived calls from the reads in MiXCR, one entry per CDR3 protein. The data hold about 450,000 distinct CDR3 sequences, with approximately 31% observed a single time. The sample comprised PBMCs. The receptors come from a human donor in good health (CMV status not recorded). Some clones in this sample may be carry-over from other donors' samples. Both conserved end residues are part of each CDR3. The D gene is left open where the match is weak. The size of a clone is reported for some rows only, either as once, few or many, or as a class for expanded clones.

d_call: TRBD2; clone_size: .; j_call: TRBJ2-1; v_call: TRBV5-1; cdr3_aa: CASSFPNGSGGPSSYNEQFF; cdr3_nt: TGCGCCAGCAGCTTTCCTAATGGGAGCGGGGGGCCTAGCTCCTACAATGAGCAGTTCTTC
d_call: TRBD2; clone_size: many; j_call: TRBJ2-3; v_call: TRBV11-2; cdr3_aa: CASSSRLAGLTDTQYF; cdr3_nt: TGTGCCAGCAGCTCCAGACTAGCGGGCCTCACAGATACGCAGTATTTT
d_call: .; clone_size: few; j_call: TRBJ2-7; v_call: TRBV20-1; cdr3_aa: CSASSPDHYEQYF; cdr3_nt: TGCAGTGCTAGTTCTCCAGACCACTACGAGCAGTACTTC
d_call: .; clone_size: .; j_call: TRBJ1-4; v_call: TRBV13; cdr3_aa: CASSTSRGPNEKLFF; cdr3_nt: TGTGCCAGCAGCACCTCTCGCGGACCTAATGAAAAACTGTTTTTT
d_call: TRBD2; clone_size: many; j_call: TRBJ2-3; v_call: TRBV7-8; cdr3_aa: CASSLVLAGAGPDTQYF; cdr3_nt: TGTGCCAGCAGCTTAGTCCTAGCGGGGGCCGGGCCAGATACGCAGTATTTT
d_call: .; clone_size: many; j_call: TRBJ1-6; v_call: TRBV7-8; cdr3_aa: CASSLQETYNSPLHF; cdr3_nt: TGTGCCAGCAGCTTGCAGGAGACCTATAATTCACCCCTCCACTTT
d_call: .; clone_size: once; j_call: TRBJ1-2; v_call: TRBV19; cdr3_aa: CASSKPDDRNGYTF; cdr3_nt: TGTGCCAGTAGTAAACCGGACGATCGGAATGGCTACACCTTC
d_call: TRBD1; clone_size: many; j_call: TRBJ1-1; v_call: TRBV7-2; cdr3_aa: CASSMDRGSEAFF; cdr3_nt: TGTGCCAGCAGCATGGACAGGGGGTCTGAAGCTTTCTTT
d_call: .; clone_size: few; j_call: TRBJ2-7; v_call: TRBV7-8; cdr3_aa: CASSLTDGSYEQYF; cdr3_nt: TGTGCCAGCAGCTTAACGGACGGTTCCTACGAGCAGTACTTC
d_call: TRBD2; clone_size: .; j_call: TRBJ2-1; v_call: TRBV5-1; cdr3_aa: CASSVGGSSYNEQFF; cdr3_nt: TGCGCCAGCAGCGTGGGGGGGAGCTCCTACAATGAGCAGTTCTTC
d_call: .; clone_size: .; j_call: TRBJ2-4; v_call: TRBV29-1; cdr3_aa: CSVEPVLAKNIQYF; cdr3_nt: TGCAGCGTTGAGCCTGTCCTAGCCAAAAACATTCAGTACTTC
d_call: .; clone_size: .; j_call: TRBJ2-6; v_call: TRBV28; cdr3_aa: CASRTGLIGSGANVLTF; cdr3_nt: TGTGCCAGCAGGACGGGGCTCATCGGTTCTGGGGCCAACGTCCTGACTTTC
d_call: .; clone_size: few; j_call: TRBJ1-6; v_call: TRBV6-5; cdr3_aa: CASSYSGKMTDNSPLHF; cdr3_nt: TGTGCCAGCAGTTACTCTGGGAAGATGACGGATAATTCACCCCTCCACTTT
d_call: .; clone_size: .; j_call: TRBJ1-5; v_call: TRBV6-5; cdr3_aa: CASSYSVSEPQHF; cdr3_nt: TGTGCCAGCAGTTATTCTGTTTCCGAGCCCCAGCATTTT
d_call: .; clone_size: once; j_call: TRBJ1-6; v_call: TRBV6-8; cdr3_aa: CASTPGRNITPLHF; cdr3_nt: TGTGCCAGCACCCCGGGACGGAACATTACACCCCTCCACTTT
d_call: TRBD2; clone_size: few; j_call: TRBJ2-5; v_call: TRBV4-2; cdr3_aa: CASSQVPSGGEETQYF; cdr3_nt: TGTGCCAGCAGCCAAGTTCCTAGCGGGGGGGAAGAGACCCAGTACTTC
d_call: .; clone_size: few; j_call: TRBJ2-2; v_call: TRBV6-8; cdr3_aa: CASSYSSQLTGELFF; cdr3_nt: TGTGCCAGCAGTTACTCGTCGCAGCTTACCGGGGAGCTGTTTTTT
d_call: TRBD1; clone_size: few; j_call: TRBJ1-6; v_call: TRBV6-5; cdr3_aa: CASRTNRGKGVNSPLHF; cdr3_nt: TGTGCCAGCAGGACCAACAGGGGGAAAGGGGTGAATTCACCCCTCCACTTT
d_call: .; clone_size: .; j_call: TRBJ1-1; v_call: TRBV3-1; cdr3_aa: CASSQGGWTEAFF; cdr3_nt: TGTGCCAGCAGCCAAGGCGGGTGGACTGAAGCTTTCTTT
d_call: TRBD2; clone_size: many; j_call: TRBJ2-3; v_call: TRBV7-7; cdr3_aa: CASSLGGLAGIGPDTQYF; cdr3_nt: TGTGCTAGCAGCTTAGGCGGGCTAGCGGGGATCGGCCCAGATACGCAGTATTTT
d_call: .; clone_size: .; j_call: TRBJ1-2; v_call: TRBV6-5; cdr3_aa: CASSYSATLPGGYTF; cdr3_nt: TGTGCCAGCAGTTACTCTGCGACCCTCCCTGGGGGCTACACCTTC
d_call: .; clone_size: .; j_call: TRBJ2-5; v_call: TRBV19; cdr3_aa: CASSIPPNGAQYF; cdr3_nt: TGTGCCAGTAGTATACCCCCCAATGGGGCCCAGTACTTC
d_call: .; clone_size: .; j_call: TRBJ1-1; v_call: TRBV20-1; cdr3_aa: CSALRTANTEAFF; cdr3_nt: TGCAGTGCTTTGCGGACAGCGAACACTGAAGCTTTCTTT
d_call: .; clone_size: few; j_call: TRBJ1-4; v_call: TRBV11-2; cdr3_aa: CASSLDQAANEKLFF; cdr3_nt: TGTGCCAGCAGCTTAGATCAGGCAGCTAATGAAAAACTGTTTTTT
d_call: .; clone_size: few; j_call: TRBJ2-1; v_call: TRBV7-8; cdr3_aa: CASSLGTVSYNEQFF; cdr3_nt: TGTGCCAGCAGCTTAGGGACGGTCTCCTACAATGAGCAGTTCTTC
d_call: .; clone_size: .; j_call: TRBJ1-1; v_call: TRBV4-2; cdr3_aa: CASSQENYGQRNTEAFF; cdr3_nt: TGTGCCAGCAGCCAAGAGAATTACGGACAGAGGAACACTGAAGCTTTCTTT
d_call: .; clone_size: few; j_call: TRBJ1-2; v_call: TRBV20-1; cdr3_aa: CSARDLHYRDGYGYTF; cdr3_nt: TGCAGTGCTAGAGACTTGCATTACAGGGATGGCTATGGCTACACCTTC
d_call: TRBD2; clone_size: few; j_call: TRBJ2-5; v_call: TRBV7-8; cdr3_aa: CASSSSGIGGSLLETQYF; cdr3_nt: TGTGCCAGCAGCTCATCGGGTATCGGGGGGTCCTTATTGGAGACCCAGTACTTC
d_call: .; clone_size: few; j_call: TRBJ2-2; v_call: TRBV4-1; cdr3_aa: CASSQAVNVNTGELFF; cdr3_nt: TGCGCCAGCAGCCAAGCAGTAAACGTTAACACCGGGGAGCTGTTTTTT
d_call: .; clone_size: .; j_call: TRBJ2-1; v_call: TRBV11-2; cdr3_aa: CASSRPWGSLEQFF; cdr3_nt: TGTGCCAGCAGCCGTCCCTGGGGCTCACTCGAGCAGTTCTTC
d_call: .; clone_size: many; j_call: TRBJ2-7; v_call: TRBV7-2; cdr3_aa: CASSFGRGPTYEQYF; cdr3_nt: TGTGCCAGCAGCTTTGGGCGGGGTCCTACCTACGAGCAGTACTTC
d_call: .; clone_size: few; j_call: TRBJ2-7; v_call: TRBV6-1; cdr3_aa: CASSKGLTVYEQYF; cdr3_nt: TGTGCCAGCAGCAAGGGACTTACAGTCTACGAGCAGTACTTC
d_call: TRBD1; clone_size: few; j_call: TRBJ2-3; v_call: TRBV11-2; cdr3_aa: CASSYDRGRSDTQYF; cdr3_nt: TGTGCCAGCAGCTACGACAGGGGGCGGTCAGATACGCAGTATTTT
d_call: .; clone_size: many; j_call: TRBJ1-1; v_call: TRBV7-6; cdr3_aa: CASSFQEHSNTEAFF; cdr3_nt: TGTGCCAGCAGCTTCCAGGAACACAGTAACACTGAAGCTTTCTTT
d_call: .; clone_size: .; j_call: TRBJ2-7; v_call: TRBV6-6; cdr3_aa: CASSPNPLYEQYF; cdr3_nt: TGTGCCAGCAGTCCAAACCCCCTCTACGAGCAGTACTTC
d_call: TRBD1; clone_size: .; j_call: TRBJ2-7; v_call: TRBV6-6; cdr3_aa: CASSDQGTGSNEQYF; cdr3_nt: TGTGCCAGCAGTGACCAGGGGACAGGGAGTAACGAGCAGTACTTC
d_call: .; clone_size: many; j_call: TRBJ1-6; v_call: TRBV7-6; cdr3_aa: CASSSSRAGALHF; cdr3_nt: TGTGCCAGCAGCTCCTCCCGGGCCGGGGCCCTCCACTTT
d_call: TRBD1; clone_size: .; j_call: TRBJ1-2; v_call: TRBV7-8; cdr3_aa: CASSLSTWGQGGRGVNTF; cdr3_nt: TGTGCCAGCAGCTTATCCACTTGGGGACAGGGGGGACGGGGCGTAAACACCTTC
d_call: .; clone_size: few; j_call: TRBJ2-7; v_call: TRBV7-2; cdr3_aa: CASSSDRYYEQYF; cdr3_nt: TGTGCCAGCAGCTCAGACAGATACTACGAGCAGTACTTC
d_call: .; clone_size: few; j_call: TRBJ1-1; v_call: TRBV11-2; cdr3_aa: CASSSSRTVTNTEAFF; cdr3_nt: TGTGCCAGCAGCTCCAGTCGGACAGTAACTAACACTGAAGCTTTCTTT
d_call: .; clone_size: few; j_call: TRBJ1-2; v_call: TRBV11-2; cdr3_aa: CASSLDAGPYGYTF; cdr3_nt: TGTGCCAGCAGCTTAGATGCAGGGCCCTATGGCTACACCTTC